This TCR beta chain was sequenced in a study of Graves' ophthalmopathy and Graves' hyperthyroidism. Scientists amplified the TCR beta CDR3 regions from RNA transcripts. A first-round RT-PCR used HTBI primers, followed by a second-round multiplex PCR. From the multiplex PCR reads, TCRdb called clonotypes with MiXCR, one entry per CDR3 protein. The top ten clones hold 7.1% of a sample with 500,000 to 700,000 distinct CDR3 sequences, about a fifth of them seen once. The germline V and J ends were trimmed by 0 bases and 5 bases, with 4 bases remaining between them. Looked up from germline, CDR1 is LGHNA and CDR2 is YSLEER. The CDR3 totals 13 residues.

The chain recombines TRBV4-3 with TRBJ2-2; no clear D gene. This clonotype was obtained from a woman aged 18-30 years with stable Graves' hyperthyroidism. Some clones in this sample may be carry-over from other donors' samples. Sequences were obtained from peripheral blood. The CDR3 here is CASSQDRTGELFF. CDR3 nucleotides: TGCGCCAGCAGCCAAGATAGAACCGGGGAGCTGTTTTTT.